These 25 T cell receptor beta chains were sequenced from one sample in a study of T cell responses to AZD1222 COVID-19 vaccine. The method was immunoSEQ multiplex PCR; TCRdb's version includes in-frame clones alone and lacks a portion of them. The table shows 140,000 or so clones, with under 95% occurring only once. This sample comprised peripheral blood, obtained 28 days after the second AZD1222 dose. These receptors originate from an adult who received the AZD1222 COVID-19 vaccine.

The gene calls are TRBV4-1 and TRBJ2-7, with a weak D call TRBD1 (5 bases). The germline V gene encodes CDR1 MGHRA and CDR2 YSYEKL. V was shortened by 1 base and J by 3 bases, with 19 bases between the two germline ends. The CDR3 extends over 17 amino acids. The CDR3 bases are TGCGCCAGCAGCCAAGTTTGGTCGCAGGGTGGGAACTACGAGCAGTACTTC. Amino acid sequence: CASSQVWSQGGNYEQYF.

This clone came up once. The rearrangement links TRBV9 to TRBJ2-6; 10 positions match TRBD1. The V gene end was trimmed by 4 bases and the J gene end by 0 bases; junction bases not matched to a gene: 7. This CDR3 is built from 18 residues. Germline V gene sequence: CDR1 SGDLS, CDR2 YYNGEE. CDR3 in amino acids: CASSPRTGGTSGANVLTF. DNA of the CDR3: TGTGCCAGCAGCCCCCGGACAGGGGGGACCTCTGGGGCCAACGTCCTGACTTTC.

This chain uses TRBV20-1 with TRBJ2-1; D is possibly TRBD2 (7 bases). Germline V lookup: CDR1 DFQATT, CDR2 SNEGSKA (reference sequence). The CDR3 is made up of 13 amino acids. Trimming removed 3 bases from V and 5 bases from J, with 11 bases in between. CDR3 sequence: CSASGGADNEQFF. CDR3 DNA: TGCAGTGCTAGTGGGGGGGCGGACAATGAGCAGTTCTTC.

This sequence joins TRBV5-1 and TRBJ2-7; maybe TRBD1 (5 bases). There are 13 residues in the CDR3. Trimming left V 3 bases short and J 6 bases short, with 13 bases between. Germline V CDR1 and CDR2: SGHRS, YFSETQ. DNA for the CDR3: TGCGCCAGCAGCTCAAACCAGGGAATCGAGCAGTACTTC. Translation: CASSSNQGIEQYF.

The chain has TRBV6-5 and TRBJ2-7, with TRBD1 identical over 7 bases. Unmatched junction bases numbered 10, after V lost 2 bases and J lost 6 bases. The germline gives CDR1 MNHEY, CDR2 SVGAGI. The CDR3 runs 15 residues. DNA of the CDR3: TGTGCCAGCAGTTACCGCCAAACCTCAGGGGGCGAGCAGTACTTC. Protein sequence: CASSYRQTSGGEQYF.

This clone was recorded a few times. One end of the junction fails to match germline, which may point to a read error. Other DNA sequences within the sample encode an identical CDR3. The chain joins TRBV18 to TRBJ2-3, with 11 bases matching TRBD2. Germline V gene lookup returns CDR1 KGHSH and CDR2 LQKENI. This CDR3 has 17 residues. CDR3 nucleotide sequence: TGTGCCAGCTCGCCACGGCTAGCGGGGGGCCGCACAGATACGCAGTATTTT. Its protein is CASSPRLAGGRTDTQYF.

The CDR3 is CASSLDSNYEQYF. The CDR3, as DNA: TGTGCCAGCAGTTTAGACAGTAACTACGAGCAGTACTTC. The chain couples TRBV27 to TRBJ2-7, with D possibly being TRBD1 (5 bases). The CDR3 extends over 13 amino acids. The V gene lost 2 bases and the J gene lost 3 bases, with 8 bases spanning the gap. Germline V gives CDR1 MNHEY, CDR2 SMNVEV (reference sequence).

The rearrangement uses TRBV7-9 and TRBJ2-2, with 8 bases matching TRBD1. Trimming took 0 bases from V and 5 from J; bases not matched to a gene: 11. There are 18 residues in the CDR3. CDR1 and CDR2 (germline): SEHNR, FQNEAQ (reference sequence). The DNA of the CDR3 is TGTGCCAGCAGCTTAGCAACTCACAGGGGGATTAGTACCGGGGAGCTGTTTTTT. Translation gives CASSLATHRGISTGELFF.

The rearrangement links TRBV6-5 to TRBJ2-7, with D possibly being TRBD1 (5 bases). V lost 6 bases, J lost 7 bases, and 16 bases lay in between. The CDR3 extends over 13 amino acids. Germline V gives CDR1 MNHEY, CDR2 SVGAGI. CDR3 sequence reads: CASSGRALGEQYF. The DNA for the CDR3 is TGTGCCAGCAGCGGCAGGGCCCTGGGGGAGCAGTACTTC.

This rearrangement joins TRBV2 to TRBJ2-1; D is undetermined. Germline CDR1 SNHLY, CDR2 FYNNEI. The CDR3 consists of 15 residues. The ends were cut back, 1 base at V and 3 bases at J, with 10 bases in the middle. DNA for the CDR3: TGTGCCAGCAGTGAAGGAGTAGGGAACTACAATGAGCAGTTCTTC. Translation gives CASSEGVGNYNEQFF. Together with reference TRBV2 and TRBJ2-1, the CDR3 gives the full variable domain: EPEVTQTPSHQVTQMGQEVILRCVPISNHLYFYWYRQILGQKVEFLVSFYNNEISEKSEIFDDQFSVERPDGSNFTLKIRSTKLEDSAMYFCASSEGVGNYNEQFFGPGTRLTVL.

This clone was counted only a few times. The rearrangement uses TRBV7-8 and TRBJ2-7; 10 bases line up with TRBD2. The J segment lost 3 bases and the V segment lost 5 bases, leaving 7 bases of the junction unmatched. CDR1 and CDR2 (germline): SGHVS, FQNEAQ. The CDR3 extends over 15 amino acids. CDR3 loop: CASSPRTSGFYEQYF. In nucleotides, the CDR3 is TGTGCCAGCAGCCCGAGGACTAGCGGTTTCTACGAGCAGTACTTC. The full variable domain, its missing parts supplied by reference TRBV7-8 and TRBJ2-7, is GAGVSQSPRYKVAKRGQDVALRCDPISGHVSLFWYQQALGQGPEFLTYFQNEAQLDKSGLPSDRFFAERPEGSVSTLKIQRTQQEDSAVYLCASSPRTSGFYEQYFGPGTRLTVT.

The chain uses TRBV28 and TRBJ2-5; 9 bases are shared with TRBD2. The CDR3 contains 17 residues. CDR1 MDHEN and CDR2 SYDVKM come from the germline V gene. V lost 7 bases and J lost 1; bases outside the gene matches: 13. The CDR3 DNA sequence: TGTGCCAGCACTTTCCAAGCGGGGGGCGCGGCCCAAGAGACCCAGTACTTC. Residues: CASTFQAGGAAQETQYF.

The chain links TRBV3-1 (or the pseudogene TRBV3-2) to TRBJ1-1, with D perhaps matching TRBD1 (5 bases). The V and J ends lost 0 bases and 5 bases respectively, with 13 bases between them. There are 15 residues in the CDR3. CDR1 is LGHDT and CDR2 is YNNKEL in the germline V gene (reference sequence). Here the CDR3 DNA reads TGTGCCAGCAGCCAAGAGGGCAGGAGGGGTACTGAAGCTTTCTTT. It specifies CASSQEGRRGTEAFF.

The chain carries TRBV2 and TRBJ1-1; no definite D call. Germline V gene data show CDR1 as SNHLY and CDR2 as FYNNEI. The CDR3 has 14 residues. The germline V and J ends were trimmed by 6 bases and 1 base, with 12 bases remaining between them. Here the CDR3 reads CASSKMGQNTEAFF. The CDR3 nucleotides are TGTGCCAGCAGCAAGATGGGCCAGAACACTGAAGCTTTCTTT.

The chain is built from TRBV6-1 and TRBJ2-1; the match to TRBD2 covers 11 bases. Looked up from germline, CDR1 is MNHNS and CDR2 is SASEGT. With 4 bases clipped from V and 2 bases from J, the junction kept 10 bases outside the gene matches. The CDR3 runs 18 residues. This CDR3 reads CASSVGSGRAKPYNEQFF. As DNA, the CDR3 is TGTGCCAGCAGTGTGGGTAGCGGGAGGGCCAAACCCTACAATGAGCAGTTCTTC.

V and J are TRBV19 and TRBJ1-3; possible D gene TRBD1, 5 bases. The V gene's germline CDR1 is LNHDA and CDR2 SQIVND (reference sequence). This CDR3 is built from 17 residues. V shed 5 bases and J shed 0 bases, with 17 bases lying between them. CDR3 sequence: CASSPDGRALSGNTIYF. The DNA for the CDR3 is TGTGCCAGTAGTCCCGATGGCAGGGCTCTCTCTGGAAACACCATATATTTT.

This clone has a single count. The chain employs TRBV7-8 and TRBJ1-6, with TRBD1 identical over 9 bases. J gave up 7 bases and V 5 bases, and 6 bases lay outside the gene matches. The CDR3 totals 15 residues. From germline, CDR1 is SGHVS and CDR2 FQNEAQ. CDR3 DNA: TGTGCCAGCAGCACAAGACAGGGGGGGAATTCACCCCTCCACTTT. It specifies CASSTRQGGNSPLHF.

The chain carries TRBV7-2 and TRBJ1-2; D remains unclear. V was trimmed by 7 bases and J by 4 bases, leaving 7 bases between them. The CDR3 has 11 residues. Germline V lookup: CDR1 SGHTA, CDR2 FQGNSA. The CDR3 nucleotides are TGTGCCAGCACATTCACCTATGGCTACACCTTC. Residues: CASTFTYGYTF.

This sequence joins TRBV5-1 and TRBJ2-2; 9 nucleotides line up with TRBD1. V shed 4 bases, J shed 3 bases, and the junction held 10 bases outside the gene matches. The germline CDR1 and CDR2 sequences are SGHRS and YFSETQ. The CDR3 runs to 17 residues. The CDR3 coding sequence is TGCGCCAGCAGCAGACTAGGACAGGGGATGGACACCGGGGAGCTGTTTTTT. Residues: CASSRLGQGMDTGELFF.

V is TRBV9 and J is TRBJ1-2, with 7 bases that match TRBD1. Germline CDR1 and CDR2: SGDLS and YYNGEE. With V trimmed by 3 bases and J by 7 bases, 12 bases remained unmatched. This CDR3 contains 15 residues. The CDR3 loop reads CASSEILSGGPGYTF. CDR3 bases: TGTGCCAGCAGCGAGATCCTGTCAGGGGGTCCTGGCTACACCTTC.

CDR3 amino acids: CASSPGRARGGFF. In DNA, the CDR3 is TGTGCCAGCAGCCCGGGTCGGGCACGCGGTGGGTTCTTC. J is TRBJ2-1 and V is TRBV3-1 (or the pseudogene TRBV3-2); D is undetermined. In germline, CDR1 is LGHDT, CDR2 YNNKEL (reference sequence). CDR3 length equals 13 residues. Trimming pared 4 bases from V and 15 bases from J, leaving 19 bases between.

DNA of the CDR3: TGTGCCAGTAGTATAGAGAGAGGGGCAGGGGTGAATACGCAGTATTTT. It translates to CASSIERGAGVNTQYF. The chain carries TRBV19 and TRBJ2-3, with D perhaps matching TRBD1 (6 bases). From germline, CDR1 is LNHDA and CDR2 SQIVND (reference sequence). The V end was cut by 0 bases, the J end by 7 bases, with 17 bases between. This CDR3 has 16 amino acids.

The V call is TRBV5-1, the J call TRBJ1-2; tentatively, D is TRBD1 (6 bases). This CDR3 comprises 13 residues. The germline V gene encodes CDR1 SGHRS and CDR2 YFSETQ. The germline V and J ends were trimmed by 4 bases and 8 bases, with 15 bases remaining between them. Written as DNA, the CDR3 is TGCGCCAGCAGCCTAACCGGGACACGCGGCTACACCTTC. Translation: CASSLTGTRGYTF.

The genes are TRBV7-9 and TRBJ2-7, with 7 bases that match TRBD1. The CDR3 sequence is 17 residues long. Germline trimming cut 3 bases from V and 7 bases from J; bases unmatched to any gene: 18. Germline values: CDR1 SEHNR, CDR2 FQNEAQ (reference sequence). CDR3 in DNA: TGTGCCAGCAGCTTCGGGACAGACTCCTATACCTTAGGGGAGCAGTACTTC. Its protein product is CASSFGTDSYTLGEQYF.

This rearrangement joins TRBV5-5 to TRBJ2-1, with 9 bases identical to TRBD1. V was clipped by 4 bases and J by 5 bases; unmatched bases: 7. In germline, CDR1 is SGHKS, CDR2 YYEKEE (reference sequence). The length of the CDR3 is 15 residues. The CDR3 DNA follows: TGTGCCAGCAGCCGGGACAGGGTTCTGCACAATGAGCAGTTCTTC. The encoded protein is CASSRDRVLHNEQFF.